This is a list of T cell receptor beta chains from one sample in a study of blood T cells in healthy people across ages. TCRdb analysed the 5' RACE reads with MiXCR anew, one entry per CDR3 protein. The sample has hundreds of thousands of distinct CDR3 sequences, 43% seen once. Material for sequencing was blood. The receptor source for this set is a woman in her fifties or sixties in good health. Both conserved end residues are part of each CDR3. A D gene is named only where the DNA matches it firmly.

d_gene: -; v_gene: TRBV2; CDR3aa: CASSDGTDYNQPQHF
d_gene: -; v_gene: TRBV19; CDR3aa: CASSITGNYEQYF
d_gene: TRBD1; v_gene: TRBV6-5; CDR3aa: CASSYSYRGGNTEAFF
d_gene: -; v_gene: TRBV18; CDR3aa: CASSNPGGNEQYF
d_gene: TRBD2; v_gene: TRBV20-1; CDR3aa: CSGALAGRSDTQYF
d_gene: -; v_gene: TRBV20-1; CDR3aa: CSARDGRRWGYTF
d_gene: -; v_gene: TRBV20-1; CDR3aa: CSALDRDYANEQFF
d_gene: -; v_gene: TRBV5-4; CDR3aa: CASKGGQNTEAFF
d_gene: -; v_gene: TRBV12-3/TRBV12-4; CDR3aa: CASSFQLPSEQYF
d_gene: -; v_gene: TRBV20-1; CDR3aa: CSARDETDEVDYGYTF
d_gene: TRBD1; v_gene: TRBV28; CDR3aa: CASSFRGQLPSSTDTQYF
d_gene: TRBD1; v_gene: TRBV3-1; CDR3aa: CASSHRGVNQPQHF
d_gene: TRBD2; v_gene: TRBV11-2; CDR3aa: CASSTQGGHGRGTQYF
d_gene: -; v_gene: TRBV24-1; CDR3aa: CATSQGRNDEKLFF
d_gene: -; v_gene: TRBV11-3; CDR3aa: CASSSRGDNFQFF
d_gene: TRBD2; v_gene: TRBV3-1; CDR3aa: CASSRASGNTGELFF
d_gene: -; v_gene: TRBV20-1; CDR3aa: CSARGQGSNQPQHF
d_gene: -; v_gene: TRBV9; CDR3aa: CASSVVFGRFEPYEQYF
d_gene: -; v_gene: TRBV5-6; CDR3aa: CASSLGPQELQETQYF
d_gene: -; v_gene: TRBV7-9; CDR3aa: CASSLRENTEAFF
d_gene: TRBD1; v_gene: TRBV9; CDR3aa: CASSSTGTGDEKLFF
d_gene: TRBD2; v_gene: TRBV7-9; CDR3aa: CASSLTPGLAGGSGNEQFF
d_gene: TRBD2; v_gene: TRBV18; CDR3aa: CASSPQPGLAGAAEQFF
d_gene: -; v_gene: TRBV20-1; CDR3aa: CRGTTSREQYF
d_gene: -; v_gene: TRBV29-1; CDR3aa: CSVEGTTKVRMNTEAFF
d_gene: -; v_gene: TRBV27; CDR3aa: CASSALGRGETQYF
d_gene: -; v_gene: TRBV20-1; CDR3aa: CSAITSPIQYF
d_gene: TRBD1; v_gene: TRBV28; CDR3aa: CASSPAGTGKDTQYF
d_gene: -; v_gene: TRBV20-1; CDR3aa: CSAQDSRDLYGYTF
d_gene: -; v_gene: TRBV29-1; CDR3aa: CGVGHSSNTGELFF
d_gene: TRBD1; v_gene: TRBV28; CDR3aa: CASSFGRDRAFGGANVLTF
d_gene: -; v_gene: TRBV6-6; CDR3aa: CASSSQDTVPNEQFF
d_gene: TRBD1; v_gene: TRBV5-1; CDR3aa: CASSLEAGGNYGYTF
d_gene: TRBD2; v_gene: TRBV20-1; CDR3aa: CSARAGGQDTQYF
d_gene: TRBD2; v_gene: TRBV12-3/TRBV12-4; CDR3aa: CASSGTMQETQYF
d_gene: -; v_gene: TRBV6-6; CDR3aa: CASSSGTAVGNEQFF
d_gene: -; v_gene: TRBV20-1; CDR3aa: CSVYGGAARTDTQYF